This passage covers 5 T cell receptor beta chains from one sample sequenced in a study of OX40 agonist ivuxolimab in advanced cancers. Clones were sequenced by immunoSEQ multiplex PCR, and TCRdb holds only the in-frame ones, with some missing. Of about 56,000 clones listed, 80% to 90% are singletons. Sequences were derived from CD4+ or CD8+ T cells sorted from blood, sampled in a trial of the OX40 agonist ivuxolimab. These receptors came from an adult with an advanced solid tumor such as melanoma, head and neck, liver or kidney cancer.

The chain couples TRBV5-4 to TRBJ1-2, with D uncertain. Trimming pared 0 bases from V and 4 bases from J, leaving 7 bases between. There are 13 residues in the CDR3. Germline V gives CDR1 SGHNT, CDR2 YYREEE (reference sequence). Here the CDR3 DNA reads TGTGCCAGCAGCTTGGGTGAGAGCTATGGCTACACCTTC. It specifies CASSLGESYGYTF.

The count of this clone is one. The CDR3, as DNA: TGTGCCAGCAGCCAAAGTCCATGGGGGACTGAAGCTTTCTTT. Encoded protein: CASSQSPWGTEAFF. The rearrangement uses TRBV14 and TRBJ1-1; D perhaps matches TRBD1 (5 bases). With 2 bases removed from V and 5 bases from J, the gap between germline ends came to 12 bases. Germline V gene data show CDR1 as SGHDN and CDR2 as FVKESK. There are 14 residues in the CDR3.

The chain employs TRBV5-6 and TRBJ1-2; maybe TRBD1 (6 bases). V lost 4 bases to trimming and J lost 4 bases, with 14 bases between them. Germline V CDR1 and CDR2: SGHDT, YYEEEE. The CDR3 runs 14 residues. The CDR3 is CASSPQGWGYGYTF. The CDR3 DNA is TGTGCCAGCAGCCCACAGGGATGGGGCTATGGCTACACCTTC.

This clone was seen only once. The genes are TRBV19 and TRBJ1-4; D uncertain. The V and J ends lost 3 bases and 0 bases respectively, with 8 bases between them. The CDR3 spans 15 residues. CDR1 is LNHDA, CDR2 SQIVND, per germline (reference sequence). This chain's CDR3 is CASSMAAATNEKLFF. The CDR3 coding sequence is TGTGCCAGTAGTATGGCCGCTGCAACTAATGAAAAACTGTTTTTT.

The rearrangement links TRBV27 to TRBJ2-7, with a tentative D call TRBD1 (5 bases). Germline CDR1 reads MNHEY; CDR2 reads SMNVEV (reference sequence). The CDR3 contains 14 residues. With 6 bases removed from V and 6 bases from J, the gap between germline ends came to 18 bases. In DNA form, the CDR3 reads TGTGCCAGCAGACGCAGGGATTTCTCGGGCGAGCAGTACTTC. Translated, it gives CASRRRDFSGEQYF.